This is a list of T cell receptor beta chains from one sample in a study of T-cell memory formation after mild COVID-19. TCRdb passed the 5' RACE reads through MiXCR, listing each CDR3 protein once. The data hold about 560,000 distinct CDR3 sequences, with roughly 18% observed a single time. The specimen was PBMCs or a T cell subset sorted from them (not recorded which). These receptors were obtained from an adult woman who had mild COVID-19 (a few samples of this study predate the infection). Cell type and time point are not known. The CDR3 runs from the conserved cysteine through the conserved F or W. A D gene is named only where the DNA matches it firmly. Clone size, where shown, is once, few, many, or a class for clones that have expanded.

D gene,clone size,J gene,V gene,CDR3 DNA,CDR3 protein
NA,few,TRBJ2-1,TRBV6-4,TGTGCCAGCAGTGACTCTGGCACACTGGATGAGCAGTTCTTC,CASSDSGTLDEQFF
NA,few,TRBJ2-1,TRBV6-5,TGTGCCAGCAGTTACTCGCTGAGCAAAAATGAGCAGTTCTTC,CASSYSLSKNEQFF
NA,NA,TRBJ2-4,TRBV11-3,TGTGCCAGCAGCCGGGGGCGCGTACTGATAGCCAAAAACATTCAGTACTTC,CASSRGRVLIAKNIQYF
TRBD1,NA,TRBJ2-2,TRBV29-1,TGCAGCGTTGAAGGACCGGGACAGGGGTATCCCGGGGAGCTGTTTTTT,CSVEGPGQGYPGELFF
NA,many,TRBJ2-5,TRBV25-1,TGTGCCAGCAGTGAAGAAGGGAGACAAGGGTGGGAGACCCAGTACTTC,CASSEEGRQGWETQYF
NA,NA,TRBJ2-7,TRBV4-1,TGCGCCAGCAGCGGGGGGCCTGGCAGGAGCTCCTACGAGCAGTACTTC,CASSGGPGRSSYEQYF
TRBD1,few,TRBJ2-5,TRBV15,TGTGCCACCAACGGCCGGGACAGTAACCAAGAGACCCAGTACTTC,CATNGRDSNQETQYF
NA,few,TRBJ1-2,TRBV5-4,TGTGCCAGCAGCTTGGGGCTAGGGGACCGGTATGGCTACACCTTC,CASSLGLGDRYGYTF
NA,NA,TRBJ1-2,TRBV7-2,TGTGCCAGCAGCTTAGCGCGCAGGGGATTCTATGGCTACACCTTC,CASSLARRGFYGYTF
TRBD1,few,TRBJ1-6,TRBV6-5,TGTGCCAGCAGTTACTCCACAGGGGTTGGTTCACCCCTCCACTTT,CASSYSTGVGSPLHF
NA,NA,TRBJ2-3,TRBV6-2/TRBV6-3,TGTGCCAGCAGCCCCTCCCGCGGAGCCACAGATACGCAGTATTTT,CASSPSRGATDTQYF
TRBD1,NA,TRBJ2-3,TRBV6-5,TGTGCCAGCAGTTTCGGACAGGACGGACCAGATACGCAGTATTTT,CASSFGQDGPDTQYF
NA,NA,TRBJ2-2,TRBV7-9,TGTGCCAGAAGCCTGGGACGGAACACCGGGGAGCTGTTTTTT,CARSLGRNTGELFF
NA,few,TRBJ1-1,TRBV5-6,TGTGCCAGCAGCTTCGGACATTCTGTGAACACTGAAGCTTTCTTT,CASSFGHSVNTEAFF
NA,few,TRBJ2-4,TRBV6-6,TGTGCCAGCAGTTACTCGGTAGGGTCCCAAGCCAAAAACATTCAGTACTTC,CASSYSVGSQAKNIQYF
NA,NA,TRBJ2-7,TRBV4-3,TGCGCCAGCAGCCAAGATTTCCCAGGAGCCTACGAGCAGTACTTC,CASSQDFPGAYEQYF
NA,few,TRBJ2-2,TRBV2,TGTGCCAGCACTTCAGGGGTTACCGGGGAGCTGTTTTTT,CASTSGVTGELFF
NA,NA,TRBJ2-5,TRBV7-9,TGTGCCAGCAGCCGTAAAAGAACAGGGAGAGCAGAGACCCAGTACTTC,CASSRKRTGRAETQYF
NA,few,TRBJ2-1,TRBV7-2,TGTGCCAGCATGGTAGGCGGAAATCACAATGAGCAGTTCTTC,CASMVGGNHNEQFF
TRBD2,NA,TRBJ2-5,TRBV6-5,TGTGCCAGCAGCCAGGGACTAGCGGGAGGGGGAGAAGAGACCCAGTACTTC,CASSQGLAGGGEETQYF
NA,NA,TRBJ1-1,TRBV6-6,TGTGCCAGCAGTTACTCGACTGGGGTGAACACTGAAGCTTTCTTT,CASSYSTGVNTEAFF
NA,many,TRBJ2-3,TRBV29-1,TGCAGCGTTGACAGGGACGTAGCAGATACGCAGTATTTT,CSVDRDVADTQYF
NA,few,TRBJ2-3,TRBV7-9,TGTGCCACCAGTCCGGGGAGCGCGTTCACAGATACGCAGTATTTT,CATSPGSAFTDTQYF
TRBD2,few,TRBJ2-1,TRBV7-9,TGTGCCAGCAGCTTACGGAAACTAGCGGGAGGGCAGAGTAATGAGCAGTTCTTC,CASSLRKLAGGQSNEQFF
NA,NA,TRBJ2-1,TRBV11-2,TGTGCCAGCAGCTTGAGGCGTAAGGTTGCGGGGTACAATGAGCAGTTCTTC,CASSLRRKVAGYNEQFF
TRBD2,few,TRBJ2-7,TRBV5-1,TGCGCCAGCAGCCTGGCCTTCAAGGGACTAGCGGAGACCTACGAGCAGTACTTC,CASSLAFKGLAETYEQYF
TRBD2,few,TRBJ2-5,TRBV2,TGTGCCAGCAGTGATATCCTAGCGGTGTTTGGAAAAGAGACCCAGTACTTC,CASSDILAVFGKETQYF
TRBD1,NA,TRBJ2-7,TRBV20-1,TGCAGTGCTAGAGCCCCTCCCGGGACAGGACGAGACTACGAGCAGTACTTC,CSARAPPGTGRDYEQYF
NA,NA,TRBJ2-1,TRBV15,TGTGCCACCAGCACCCCACTGAGGGGCCCCTACAATGAGCAGTTCTTC,CATSTPLRGPYNEQFF
TRBD2,NA,TRBJ2-7,TRBV20-1,TGCAGTGCTACCGGACTAGCGGGAGGCCTTTACTACGAGCAGTACTTC,CSATGLAGGLYYEQYF
TRBD1,few,TRBJ2-7,TRBV5-1,TGCGCCAGCAGCGTAGGGACAGGTGCCGAGCAGTACTTC,CASSVGTGAEQYF
NA,NA,TRBJ1-2,TRBV5-1,TGCGCCAGCAGCGCCGTCCCAGGGTCGTATGGCTACACCTTC,CASSAVPGSYGYTF
NA,few,TRBJ2-1,TRBV5-1,TGCGCCAGCAGCAACAGGGACACTGAGCAGTTCTTC,CASSNRDTEQFF
TRBD1,NA,TRBJ1-1,TRBV25-1,TGTGCCAGCAGTGAACAAATCGGACCCACCGGGACAGGGAGGACTGAAGCTTTCTTT,CASSEQIGPTGTGRTEAFF
NA,NA,TRBJ2-2,TRBV7-6,TGTGCCAGCACCCTATTGAACACCGGGGAGCTGTTTTTT,CASTLLNTGELFF
TRBD1,many,TRBJ2-4,TRBV6-2/TRBV6-3,TGTGCCAGCAGTTACTCGGGGACAGAGGTCGACATTCAGTACTTC,CASSYSGTEVDIQYF
NA,many,TRBJ2-3,TRBV9,TGTGCCAGCAGCGTCACAACCACAGATACGCAGTATTTT,CASSVTTTDTQYF
NA,NA,TRBJ2-7,TRBV28,TGTGCCAGCAGTCCCCTGTCCGGGGTGATATACGAGCAGTACTTC,CASSPLSGVIYEQYF
NA,NA,TRBJ1-1,TRBV19,TGTGCCAGTAGTATAGGCGTCGTAAAGACGGGGACTGAAGCTTTCTTT,CASSIGVVKTGTEAFF
NA,few,TRBJ2-6,TRBV7-2,TGTGCCAGCAGCTTCGCCGGGGTTCTTGGGGCCAACGTCCTGACTTTC,CASSFAGVLGANVLTF
NA,NA,TRBJ2-1,TRBV7-9,TGTGCCAGCAGCCTAGCGAGATCCCCTAGGAATGAGCAGTTCTTC,CASSLARSPRNEQFF
TRBD1,NA,TRBJ1-1,TRBV19,TGTGCCAGTACACAGGGGACCATTATGAACACTGAAGCTTTCTTT,CASTQGTIMNTEAFF
NA,NA,TRBJ2-5,TRBV10-3,TGTGCCATCAGTGGATCGCAGGGACAGACCCAGTACTTC,CAISGSQGQTQYF
NA,few,TRBJ1-4,TRBV10-3,TGTGCCATCAGTGAGAGGGGCGCGGGGGAAAAACTGTTTTTT,CAISERGAGEKLFF
TRBD2,few,TRBJ2-3,TRBV7-9,TGTGCCAGCAGCCCCACCGGGACTAGGAGCACAGATACGCAGTATTTT,CASSPTGTRSTDTQYF
TRBD2,few,TRBJ2-7,TRBV7-9,TGTGCCAGCAGTCAAGGTTGGCTAGCGGGGGGGCCAAGCTCCTACGAGCAGTACTTC,CASSQGWLAGGPSSYEQYF
NA,few,TRBJ2-3,TRBV11-2,TGTGCCAGCAGCTTCGGAAGGGCGACAATGGAAGATACGCAGTATTTT,CASSFGRATMEDTQYF
NA,NA,TRBJ1-2,TRBV4-1,TGCGCCAGCAGCCAAGATGATCTCTATGGCTACACCTTC,CASSQDDLYGYTF
TRBD2,NA,TRBJ2-3,TRBV19,TGTGCCAGTAGTAACATAGCGGGGAGGCGAGATACGCAGTATTTT,CASSNIAGRRDTQYF
TRBD2,NA,TRBJ2-1,TRBV4-1,TGCGCCAGCAGACTAACGACTAGCGGGGGGTGGGGCTACAATGAGCAGTTCTTC,CASRLTTSGGWGYNEQFF
NA,few,TRBJ1-2,TRBV12-3/TRBV12-4,TGTGCCAGCAGTTCGGGGGTCGACTACACCTTC,CASSSGVDYTF
TRBD1,few,TRBJ1-2,TRBV6-5,TGTGCCAGCAGTTCGGCCCGGACAGGGTCGAATAACTATGGCTACACCTTC,CASSSARTGSNNYGYTF
NA,few,TRBJ2-3,TRBV19,TGTGCCAGTAGTATAGATTTTCGGACAGTGAGCACAGATACGCAGTATTTT,CASSIDFRTVSTDTQYF
TRBD2,few,TRBJ2-3,TRBV24-1,TGTGCCACCAGTGAGATTAGCGGGGGGCAGGGAGATACGCAGTATTTT,CATSEISGGQGDTQYF
NA,few,TRBJ2-7,TRBV19,TGTGCCAGTAGTCATTCTCCATGGGCCGAGCAGTACTTC,CASSHSPWAEQYF